The entry below describes one TCR beta chain. These data come from a study of control samples from healthy donors and cancer patients. The protocol was immunoSEQ multiplex PCR, while the TCRdb copy is restricted to in-frame clones and leaves out a portion. This table has about 180,000 clones, 85% to 90% appearing once. This CDR3 comprises 15 residues. The V gene's germline CDR1 is LNHDA and CDR2 SQIVND (reference sequence). The V end was cut by 1 base, the J end by 0 bases, with 7 bases between. The rearrangement links TRBV19 to TRBJ2-1; D uncertain. The specimen sequenced was blood. The TCR was taken from a woman aged 50 to 65 in good health. The CDR3 loop reads CASSIGANSYNEQFF. The CDR3 bases are TGTGCCAGTAGTATAGGAGCCAACTCCTACAATGAGCAGTTCTTC.